This T cell receptor beta chain was identified in a study of CD8+CD57+ T cells in acquired aplastic anemia (dated by TCRdb to about 2018). Broadly, across the study: A mean of approximately 3 ug of DNA, ranging from roughly 0.2 to 27.4 ug, was extracted from sorted CD4+ and CD8+ cells. Healthy donor samples averaged about 10 million reads for CD4+ and 11 million to 14 million for CD8+ cells. On the study overall, not on this receptor specifically: Around 30 CD8+ CDR3 sequences were found in both patients and controls but appeared to be highly expressed in patients and within the immunodominant clones of the patients. Patients and healthy controls showed no significant difference in CD8+ Simpson's diversity (P=0.060).

For this chain, trimming is 5 bases at the V end and 11 bases at the J end, and the number of junction bases without a gene match is 22. As encoded in the germline V gene (reference sequence), CDR1 is DFQATT while CDR2 is SNEGSKA. Its CDR3 holds 16 amino acids, cysteine through phenylalanine. Only the CDR3 part of the read is kept: 48 bases, read in frame from the first base. TCR beta VDJ combination and CDR3 sequence profiling used genomic DNA as the template. An Illumina HiSeq 2000 was used for TCR repertoire sequencing. The paper's processing steps were these. TRBV/TRBJ rearrangement plots, CDR3 size and DJ length profiles, and Simpson's diversity index were used to evaluate the repertoires. Whichever DNA sequence was most abundant in the deep sequencing data was defined as the immunodominant clone. CDR3 amino acid sequences were screened for sharing across subjects and were compared with published repertoires and the VDJdb database. TCRdb trimmed the raw reads at Q25, called clones with MiXCR and kept productive beta chains. CDR3 protein sequences are deduplicated, and each keeps its most common genes and DNA. TCRdb, rather than the study authors, made the V and J calls. This sample is represented by more than 100,000 distinct CDR3 sequences; less than 45% of them were singletons. The top ten clones comprise 7.5% to 9.5% of the sample.

In this study, sorted CD4+ and CD8+ T cells from the blood of healthy subjects and of severe aplastic anemia patients had their TCR repertoires deep-sequenced. Ficoll-Paque density gradient centrifugation was used to isolate peripheral blood mononuclear cells. Before DNA was extracted, CD4+ and CD8+ T cells were sorted using either FACS or magnetic beads. As for this clonotype: Its binding antigen is unknown. No much larger clone exists at a distance of one base, and base qualities are not known.

The sequence came from a human donor in good health, serving as a control. The sequenced sample was sorted CD4+, CD8+, or CD8+CD57+ T cells (not recorded which) from PBMCs. The chain is made from TRBV20-1 and TRBJ2-5, and TRBD2 aligns with 8 junction nucleotides. The nucleotide sequence reads as follows: TGCAGTGCTCCTCACCCGGGACTAGGGGAGTTGAATGAGCAGTACTTC. Its protein reads: CSAPHPGLGELNEQYF.